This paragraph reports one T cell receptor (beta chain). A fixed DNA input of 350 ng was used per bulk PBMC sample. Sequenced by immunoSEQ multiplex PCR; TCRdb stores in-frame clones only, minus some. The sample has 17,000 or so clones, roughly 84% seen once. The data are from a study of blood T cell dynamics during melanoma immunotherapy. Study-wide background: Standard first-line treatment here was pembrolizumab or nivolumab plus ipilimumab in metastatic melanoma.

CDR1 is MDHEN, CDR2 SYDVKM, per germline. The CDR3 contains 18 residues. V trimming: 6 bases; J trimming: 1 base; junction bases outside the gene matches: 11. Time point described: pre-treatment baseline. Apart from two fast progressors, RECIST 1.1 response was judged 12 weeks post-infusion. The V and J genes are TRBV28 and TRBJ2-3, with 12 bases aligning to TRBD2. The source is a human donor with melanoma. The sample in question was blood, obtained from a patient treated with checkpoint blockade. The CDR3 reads CASSPSLAGGPRTDTQYF. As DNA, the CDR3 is TGTGCCAGCAGCCCTTCCCTAGCGGGAGGGCCGCGCACAGATACGCAGTATTTT.